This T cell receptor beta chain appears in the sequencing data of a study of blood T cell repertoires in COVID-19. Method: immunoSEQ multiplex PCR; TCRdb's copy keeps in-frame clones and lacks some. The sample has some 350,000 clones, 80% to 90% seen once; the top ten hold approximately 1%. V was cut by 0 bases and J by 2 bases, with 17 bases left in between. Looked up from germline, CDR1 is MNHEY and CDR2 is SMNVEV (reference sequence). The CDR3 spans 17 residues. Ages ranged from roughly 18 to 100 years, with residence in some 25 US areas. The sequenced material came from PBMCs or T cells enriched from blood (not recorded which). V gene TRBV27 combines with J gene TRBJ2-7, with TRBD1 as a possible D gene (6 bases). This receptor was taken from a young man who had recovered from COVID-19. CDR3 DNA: TGTGCCAGCAGTTTATCAATCCCCCCAGGGGCACCCTACGAGCAGTACTTC. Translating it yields CASSLSIPPGAPYEQYF.